This TCR beta chain was sequenced during a study of CXCR3-negative and CXCR3-positive naive CD8 T cells (dated by TCRdb to about 2019). Concerning the study at large: In total, 120 million to 150 million TRB reads were obtained, which works out to roughly 1.5 +/- 0.3 million reads per library. Diversity and physicochemical repertoire analyses covered 11 donors pooled from two independent experiments. TRBV-TRBJ cluster analysis included naive subsets from roughly 5 donors and memory cells from 3 donors.

Measured from the cysteine to the phenylalanine, the CDR3 is 20 residues long. Nucleotide data are not available. The germline V gene (reference sequence) supplies CDR1 SEHNR and CDR2 FQNEAQ. Study-level results and caveats: TRB CDR3s from CXCR3-positive naive cells showed higher hydrophobicity (lower Kidera factor 4), lower energy, and higher strength and volume indices than CXCR3-negative naive cells. Because surface CD5, which is linked to self-reactivity in mice, was comparable between the naive subsets, TCR interaction strength was also inferred from the physicochemical properties of TRB CDR3s. Repertoire diversity was comparably high in both naive subsets but much lower in memory CD8+ T cells. Within the same donor, TRBV-TRBJ usage looked similar between naive CXCR3-negative and CXCR3-positive cells, but memory cells had distinct patterns. Freshly isolated PBMCs were used for most assays because CXCR3 expression went down partially after cryopreservation.

TCRdb records NextSeq 550 as the sequencer. The Human TCR Profiling Kit (MiLaboratory) was used to prepare UMI-labeled 5' RACE TRB cDNA libraries. The full amount of extracted RNA was used for cDNA synthesis, and the full amount of resulting cDNA was used for PCR amplification. Libraries were prepared in parallel with an identical number of PCR cycles. Processing in the source paper ran as follows. About 53,000 +/- 9,400 unique UMI-labeled TRB cDNA molecules per library were extracted with MIGEC and MiXCR, with at least two reads per UMI required. Each library averaged about 40,000 +/- 10,000 functional in-frame TRB CDR3 nucleotide clonotypes without stop codons. After each sample was downsampled to 5000 UMI-labeled TRB molecules, VDJtools was used to calculate diversity metrics such as normalized Shannon-Wiener and Chao1. Clonotype-size-weighted physicochemical properties of the central five CDR3 residues (interaction energy, strength, volume and Kidera factor 4) were computed in VDJtools. Following reprocessing of the reads by TCRdb, the data hold one row per CDR3 protein sequence and no DNA is available. For this entry, the V and J calls and clone size follow TCRdb and not the study's own pipeline. This sample's records show 100,000 to 150,000 distinct CDR3 sequences. Of the sample, just under 0.5% falls within the top ten clones.

For every CD8+ T cell subset, over 250,000 cells were flow-sorted straight into RLT lysis buffer, and each subset was sorted in triplicate. To keep memory contaminants out, a stringent definition of naive CD8+ T cells was applied: CD45RO-CCR7+CD27+CD95-. Peripheral blood mononuclear cells were isolated from buffy coats using standard density gradient centrifugation. Naive CXCR3-negative and CXCR3-positive CD8+ T cells were flow-sorted using a FACSAria III. An RNeasy Mini Kit was used to extract total RNA from the sorted cells. On this clonotype itself: Its antigen specificity is not known.

The TCR was taken from a human donor in good health. Some clones in this sample may be carry-over from other donors' samples. This chain is built from TRBV7-9 and TRBJ2-1; TCRdb's D call, TRBD2, is unchecked because there is no DNA. Sequencing was performed on naive CXCR3- CD8+ T cells from blood. Explained via the paper, the cell subset or site label denotes: CD45RO-CCR7+CD27+CD95- naive CD8+ T cells lacking CXCR3 (TNR3-). CDR3 sequence: CASSHPDLAGGKGSYNEQFF.